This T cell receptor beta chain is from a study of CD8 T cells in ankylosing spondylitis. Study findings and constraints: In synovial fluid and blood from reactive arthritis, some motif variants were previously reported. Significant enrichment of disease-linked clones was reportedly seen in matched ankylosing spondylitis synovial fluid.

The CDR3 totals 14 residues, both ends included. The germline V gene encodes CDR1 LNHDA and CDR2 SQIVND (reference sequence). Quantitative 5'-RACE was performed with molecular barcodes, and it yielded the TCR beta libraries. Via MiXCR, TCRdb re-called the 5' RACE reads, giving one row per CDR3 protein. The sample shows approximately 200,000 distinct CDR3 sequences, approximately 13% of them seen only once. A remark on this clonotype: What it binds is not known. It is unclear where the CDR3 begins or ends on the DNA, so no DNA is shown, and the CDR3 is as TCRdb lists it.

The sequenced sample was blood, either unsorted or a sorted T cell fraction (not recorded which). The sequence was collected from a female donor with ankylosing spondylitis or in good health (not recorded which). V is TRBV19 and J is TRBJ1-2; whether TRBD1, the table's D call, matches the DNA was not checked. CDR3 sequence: CASTSDRGLAGYTF.